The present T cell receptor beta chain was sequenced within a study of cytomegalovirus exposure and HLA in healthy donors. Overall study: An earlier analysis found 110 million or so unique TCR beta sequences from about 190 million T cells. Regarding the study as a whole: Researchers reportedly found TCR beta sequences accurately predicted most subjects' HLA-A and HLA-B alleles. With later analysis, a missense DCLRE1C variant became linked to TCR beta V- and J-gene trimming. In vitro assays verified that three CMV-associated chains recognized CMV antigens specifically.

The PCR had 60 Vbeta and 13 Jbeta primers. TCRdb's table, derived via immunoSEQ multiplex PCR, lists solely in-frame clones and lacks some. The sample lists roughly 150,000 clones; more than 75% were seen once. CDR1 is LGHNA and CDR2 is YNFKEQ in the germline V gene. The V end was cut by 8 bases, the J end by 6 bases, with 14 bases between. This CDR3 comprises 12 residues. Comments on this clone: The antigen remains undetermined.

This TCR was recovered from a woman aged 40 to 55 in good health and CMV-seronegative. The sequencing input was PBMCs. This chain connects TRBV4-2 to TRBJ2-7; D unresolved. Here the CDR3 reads CASALSGGEQYF. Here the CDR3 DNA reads TGTGCCAGCGCACTCTCTGGCGGCGAGCAGTACTTC.